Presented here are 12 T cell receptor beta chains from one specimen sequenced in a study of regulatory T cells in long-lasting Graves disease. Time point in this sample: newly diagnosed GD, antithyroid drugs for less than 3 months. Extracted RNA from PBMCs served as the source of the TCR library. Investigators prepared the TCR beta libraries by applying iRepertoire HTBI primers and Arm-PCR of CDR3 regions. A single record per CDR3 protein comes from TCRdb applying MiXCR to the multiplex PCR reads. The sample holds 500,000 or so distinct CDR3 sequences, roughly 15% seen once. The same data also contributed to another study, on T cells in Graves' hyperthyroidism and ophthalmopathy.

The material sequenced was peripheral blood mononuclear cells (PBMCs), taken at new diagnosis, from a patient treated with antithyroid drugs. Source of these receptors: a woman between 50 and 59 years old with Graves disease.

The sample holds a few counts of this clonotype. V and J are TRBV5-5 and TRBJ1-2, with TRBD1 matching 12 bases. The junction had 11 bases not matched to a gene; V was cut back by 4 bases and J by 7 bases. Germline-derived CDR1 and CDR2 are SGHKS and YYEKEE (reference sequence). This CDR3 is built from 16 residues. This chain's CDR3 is CASSPQPGQGAGGYTF. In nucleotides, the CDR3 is TGTGCCAGCAGCCCGCAACCGGGACAGGGGGCGGGTGGCTACACCTTC. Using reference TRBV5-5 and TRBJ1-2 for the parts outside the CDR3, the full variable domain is DAGVTQSPTHLIKTRGQQVTLRCSPISGHKSVSWYQQVLGQGPQFIFQYYEKEERGRGNFPDRFSARQFPNYSSELNVNALLLGDSALYLCASSPQPGQGAGGYTFGSGTRLTVV.

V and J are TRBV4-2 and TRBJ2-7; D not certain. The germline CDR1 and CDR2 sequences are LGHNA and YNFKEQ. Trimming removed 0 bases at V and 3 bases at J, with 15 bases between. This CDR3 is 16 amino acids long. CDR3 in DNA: TGTGCCAGCAGCCAAGATCTTGCCCCCCTGGGCTACGAGCAGTACTTC. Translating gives CASSQDLAPLGYEQYF.

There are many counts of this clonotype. The CDR3: CASSQALTDEQFF. DNA of the CDR3: TGTGCCAGCAGCCAGGCACTTACCGATGAGCAGTTCTTC. This chain links TRBV7-9 with TRBJ2-1, with unresolved D. This CDR3 is built from 13 residues. Trimming cost V 5 bases and J 8 bases, with 13 bases left between them. Germline CDR1 is SEHNR and CDR2 is FQNEAQ (reference sequence).

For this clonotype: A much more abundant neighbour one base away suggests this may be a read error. Here the CDR3 DNA reads TGTGGCAGCGTTACGGGATCCGACGTGGCATTC. Its protein is CGSVTGSDVAF. The genes are TRBV6-1 and TRBJ2-7; D is possibly TRBD2 (5 bases). The CDR3 loop spans 11 amino acids. Germline V CDR1 and CDR2: MNHNS, SASEGT.

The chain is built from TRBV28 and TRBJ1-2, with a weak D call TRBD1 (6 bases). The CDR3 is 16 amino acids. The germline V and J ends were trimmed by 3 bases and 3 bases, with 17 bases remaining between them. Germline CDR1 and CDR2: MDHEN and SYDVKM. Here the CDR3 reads CASSLGGGGEYYGYTF. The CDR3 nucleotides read TGTGCCAGCAGTTTGGGTGGAGGGGGAGAGTACTATGGCTACACCTTC.

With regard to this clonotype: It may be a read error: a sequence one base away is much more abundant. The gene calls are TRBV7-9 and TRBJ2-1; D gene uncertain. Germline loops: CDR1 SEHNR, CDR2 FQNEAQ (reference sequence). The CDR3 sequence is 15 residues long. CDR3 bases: TGTGACAGCAGCGCCTCCCCGGCCCCCTACAATGAGCAGTTCTTC. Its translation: CDSSASPAPYNEQFF.

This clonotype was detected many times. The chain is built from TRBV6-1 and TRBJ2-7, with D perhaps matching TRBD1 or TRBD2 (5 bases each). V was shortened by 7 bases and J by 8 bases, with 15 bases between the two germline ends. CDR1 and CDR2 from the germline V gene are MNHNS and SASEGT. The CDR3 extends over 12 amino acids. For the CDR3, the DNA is TGTGCCAGCACCGGTTGGGACGCTCAGCAGTACTTC. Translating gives CASTGWDAQQYF.

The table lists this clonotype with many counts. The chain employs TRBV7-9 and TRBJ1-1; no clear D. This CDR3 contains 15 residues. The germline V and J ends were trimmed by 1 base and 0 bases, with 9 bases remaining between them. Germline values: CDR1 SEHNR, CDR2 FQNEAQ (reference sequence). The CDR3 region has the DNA TGTGCCAGCAGCTTAGTCCGGCCGCTGAACACTGAAGCTTTCTTT. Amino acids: CASSLVRPLNTEAFF.

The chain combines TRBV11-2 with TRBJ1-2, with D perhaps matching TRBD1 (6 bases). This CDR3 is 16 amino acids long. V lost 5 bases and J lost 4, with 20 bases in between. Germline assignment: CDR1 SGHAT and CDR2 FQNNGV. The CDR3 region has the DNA TGTGCCAGCAGCCCCTTAGGGGGGGCGGAAGGCTATGGCTACACCTTC. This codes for CASSPLGGAEGYGYTF.

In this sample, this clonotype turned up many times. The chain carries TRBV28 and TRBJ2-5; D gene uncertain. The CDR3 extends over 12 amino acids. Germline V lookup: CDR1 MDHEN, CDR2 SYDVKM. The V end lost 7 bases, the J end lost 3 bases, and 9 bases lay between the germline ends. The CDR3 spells CASTTLEETQYF. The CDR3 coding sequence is TGTGCCAGCACCACTCTCGAAGAGACCCAGTACTTC.

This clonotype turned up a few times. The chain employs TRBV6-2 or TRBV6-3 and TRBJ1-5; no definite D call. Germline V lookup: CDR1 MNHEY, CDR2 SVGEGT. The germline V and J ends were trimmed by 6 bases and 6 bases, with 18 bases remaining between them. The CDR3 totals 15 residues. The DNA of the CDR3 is TGTGCCAGCAGGAGGGATCAAACGACTCTTCAGCCCCAGCATTTT. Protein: CASRRDQTTLQPQHF.

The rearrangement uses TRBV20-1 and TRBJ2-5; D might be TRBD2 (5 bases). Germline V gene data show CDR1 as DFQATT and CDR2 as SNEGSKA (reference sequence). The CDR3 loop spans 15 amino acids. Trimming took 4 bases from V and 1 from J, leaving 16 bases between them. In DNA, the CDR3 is TGCAGTGCTATAATTAGCCGGGGATTCCAAGAGACCCAGTACTTC. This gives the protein CSAIISRGFQETQYF.